A selection of T cell receptor beta chains follows, all from one sample in a study of cytomegalovirus exposure and HLA in healthy donors. Generated by immunoSEQ multiplex PCR, the TCRdb table keeps only in-frame clones and is missing some. This sample has around 190,000 clones, with 79% found just once. Sequencing was performed on PBMCs. Every receptor here comes from a woman aged 18-30 years in good health and CMV-seronegative. The CDR3 runs from the conserved cysteine through the conserved F or W. Fields, in order: V gene, J gene, clone size, D gene, CDR3 protein, CDR3 DNA. D genes are given only for firm matches. The listing skips clone size in some rows; elsewhere it reads once, few, many or a size class.

TRBV6-5,TRBJ1-3,once,NA,CASSFLQGSGNTIYF,TGTGCCAGCAGTTTTTTGCAGGGATCTGGAAACACCATATATTTT
TRBV18,TRBJ1-1,once,TRBD1,CASSRPAGQGTEAFF,TGTGCCAGCTCACGACCAGCGGGACAGGGAACTGAAGCTTTCTTT
TRBV2,TRBJ2-1,once,NA,CASSGFSGGGYNEQFF,TGTGCCAGCAGTGGATTTTCTGGGGGCGGTTACAATGAGCAGTTCTTC
TRBV14,TRBJ2-3,NA,NA,CASSQDYRETGTDTQYF,TGTGCCAGCAGCCAAGATTATCGGGAGACGGGCACAGATACGCAGTATTTT
TRBV2,TRBJ2-1,NA,NA,CASSENRDYNEQFF,TGTGCCAGCAGTGAAAACCGGGATTACAATGAGCAGTTCTTC
TRBV14,TRBJ2-7,NA,TRBD1,CASSQDWKQGMSYEQYF,TGTGCCAGCAGCCAAGATTGGAAACAGGGGATGTCCTACGAGCAGTACTTC
TRBV7-3,TRBJ2-3,NA,TRBD1,CASSSTQGTDTQYF,TGTGCCAGCAGCTCTACACAGGGGACAGATACGCAGTATTTT
TRBV7-9,TRBJ2-7,NA,TRBD2,CSSSAGDSYEQYF,TGTTCCAGCAGTGCGGGGGACTCCTACGAGCAGTACTTC
TRBV6-1,TRBJ2-1,NA,TRBD1,CASSEQGQHNEQFF,TGTGCCAGCAGTGAACAGGGACAGCACAATGAGCAGTTCTTC
TRBV7-7,TRBJ2-5,NA,TRBD1,CASSQLGTGGETQYF,TGTGCCAGCAGCCAGCTCGGGACAGGAGGAGAGACCCAGTACTTC
TRBV9,TRBJ2-2,NA,NA,CASSANGAGELFF,TGTGCCAGCAGCGCCAACGGGGCCGGGGAGCTGTTTTTT
TRBV9,TRBJ1-1,NA,TRBD1,CASSVSTGVSSEAFF,TGTGCCAGCAGCGTATCGACAGGGGTATCGAGTGAAGCTTTCTTT
TRBV5-1,TRBJ1-5,NA,TRBD1,CASSSGTGGWQPQHF,TGCGCCAGCAGCTCCGGGACAGGGGGCTGGCAGCCCCAGCATTTT
TRBV19,TRBJ1-1,NA,NA,CASSWAETEAFF,TGTGCCAGTAGTTGGGCAGAGACTGAAGCTTTCTTT
TRBV7-2,TRBJ2-5,few,NA,CASSLEGTSGKTQYF,TGTGCCAGCAGCTTAGAAGGGACATCAGGAAAGACCCAGTACTTC
TRBV18,TRBJ1-2,NA,TRBD1,CASSLVRTGYYGYTF,TGTGCCAGCTCACTTGTGCGGACAGGGTACTATGGCTACACCTTC
TRBV4-1,TRBJ2-3,once,TRBD2,CASSPSPSGVPGEDTQYF,TGCGCCAGCAGCCCCTCGCCTAGCGGGGTCCCCGGGGAGGATACGCAGTATTTT
TRBV7-7,TRBJ1-1,NA,TRBD1,CASSPGQGSTEAFF,TGTGCTAGCAGCCCGGGACAGGGGAGTACTGAAGCTTTCTTT
TRBV27,TRBJ1-2,NA,TRBD1,CASSSMGQSYGYTF,TGTGCCAGCAGTTCCATGGGACAGAGCTATGGCTACACCTTC
TRBV9,TRBJ1-2,NA,NA,CASSPWTEINYGYTF,TGTGCCAGCAGCCCATGGACAGAAATTAACTATGGCTACACCTTC
TRBV7-8,TRBJ2-1,NA,TRBD1,CASSSGTVNLF,TGTGCCAGCAGCTCCGGGACAGTCAACCTCTTC
TRBV4-1,TRBJ2-1,NA,NA,CASSQEGRGGAWEQFF,TGCGCCAGCAGCCAAGAAGGTCGAGGGGGTGCATGGGAGCAGTTCTTC
TRBV10-1,TRBJ1-6,NA,NA,CASSEPRYKPLPDEANSPLHF,TGCGCCAGCAGTGAGCCACGCTACAAACCCTTACCCGATGAGGCTAATTCACCCCTCCACTTT
TRBV15,TRBJ2-1,NA,TRBD2,CATTRTSGTYEQFF,TGTGCCACCACTAGGACTAGCGGGACCTATGAGCAGTTCTTC
TRBV7-9,TRBJ2-5,NA,NA,CASSLRKEERWRETQYF,TGTGCCAGCAGCTTAAGGAAGGAGGAGCGCTGGCGAGAGACCCAGTACTTC